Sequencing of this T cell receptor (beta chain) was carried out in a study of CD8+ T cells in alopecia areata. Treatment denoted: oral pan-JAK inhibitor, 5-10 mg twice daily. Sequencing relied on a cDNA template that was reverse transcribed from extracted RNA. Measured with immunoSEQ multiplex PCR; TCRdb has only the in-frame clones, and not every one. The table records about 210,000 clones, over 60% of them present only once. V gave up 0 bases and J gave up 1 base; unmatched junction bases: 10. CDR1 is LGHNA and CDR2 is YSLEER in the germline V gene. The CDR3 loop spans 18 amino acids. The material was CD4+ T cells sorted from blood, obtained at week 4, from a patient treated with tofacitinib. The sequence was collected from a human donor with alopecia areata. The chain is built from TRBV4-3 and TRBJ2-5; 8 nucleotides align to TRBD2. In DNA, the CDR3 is TGCGCCAGCAGCCAAGATGTGGCAGCTAGCGGGCTCCAAGAGACCCAGTACTTC. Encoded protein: CASSQDVAASGLQETQYF.